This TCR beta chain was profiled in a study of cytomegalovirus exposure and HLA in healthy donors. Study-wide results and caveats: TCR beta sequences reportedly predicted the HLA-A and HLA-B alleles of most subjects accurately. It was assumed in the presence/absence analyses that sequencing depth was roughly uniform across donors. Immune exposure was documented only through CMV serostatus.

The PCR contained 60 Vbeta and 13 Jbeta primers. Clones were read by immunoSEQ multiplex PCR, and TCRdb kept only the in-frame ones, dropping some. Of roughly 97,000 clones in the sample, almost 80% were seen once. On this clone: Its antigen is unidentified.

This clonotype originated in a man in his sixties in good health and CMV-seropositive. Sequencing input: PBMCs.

The CDR3 DNA reads TGTGCCAGCTCACCACCGGGGCGCGGGGGAGATACGCAGTATTTT. Protein: CASSPPGRGGDTQYF. The genes are TRBV18 and TRBJ2-3, with 7 nucleotides matching TRBD2. CDR3 length: 15 residues. The germline gives CDR1 KGHSH, CDR2 LQKENI. Trimming cost V 0 bases and J 5 bases; bases outside gene matches: 5.